Listed here are 7 T cell receptor beta chains from one sample, sequenced in a study of T cells after yellow fever vaccination. Each CDR3 protein is one row after TCRdb ran MiXCR on the 5' RACE reads. Among hundreds of thousands of distinct CDR3 sequences listed, roughly an eighth were seen once. Material: PBMCs, obtained on the day of the yellow fever booster vaccination. The origin of the receptors is a man aged 30 to 45 who received the YFV17D yellow fever vaccine.

This clonotype has more than one count but fewer than ten. This chain connects TRBV7-8 to TRBJ2-2, with D perhaps matching TRBD2 (6 bases). Per the germline V gene, CDR1 is SGHVS and CDR2 is FQNEAQ. The V and J ends lost 4 bases and 2 bases respectively, with 17 bases between them. The CDR3 extends over 17 amino acids. As DNA, the CDR3 is TGTGCCAGCAGCTCAAGGGTGGGCGGGGAAAACACCGGGGAGCTGTTTTTT. Its protein product is CASSSRVGGENTGELFF.

This rearrangement joins TRBV30 to TRBJ2-4; 8 bases line up with TRBD1. V gave up 3 bases and J gave up 4 bases; unmatched junction bases: 5. CDR3 length: 14 amino acids. The germline gives CDR1 GTSNPN, CDR2 SVGIG (reference sequence). The CDR3 sequence: CAWRPRDRKNIQYF. The CDR3 nucleotides read TGTGCCTGGAGACCCCGGGACAGGAAAAACATTCAGTACTTC.

V gene TRBV30 combines with J gene TRBJ2-5; D gene uncertain. The V gene lost 3 bases and the J gene lost 2 bases, with 25 bases spanning the gap. The CDR3 consists of 18 residues. The germline gives CDR1 GTSNPN, CDR2 SVGIG (reference sequence). CDR3 residues: CAWSPSLTEYYIQETQYF. CDR3 coding DNA: TGTGCCTGGAGCCCGTCCCTGACGGAATACTATATTCAAGAGACCCAGTACTTC.

This clonotype was found a few times. The chain couples TRBV9 to TRBJ2-7; D ambiguous. The length of the CDR3 is 13 residues. Germline V lookup: CDR1 SGDLS, CDR2 YYNGEE. V lost 0 bases and J 6 bases, leaving 10 bases between the germline ends. Written as DNA, the CDR3 is TGTGCCAGCAGCGTAGCCCAACTGAGCGAGCAGTACTTC. Amino acids: CASSVAQLSEQYF.

This clonotype was seen more than once but under ten times. The V call is TRBV19, the J call TRBJ2-5; D is undetermined. The CDR3 runs 13 residues. The V end was cut by 4 bases, the J end by 4 bases, with 10 bases between. Germline CDR1 is LNHDA and CDR2 is SQIVND (reference sequence). The CDR3 sequence: CASSNKVTETQYF. The CDR3 DNA sequence: TGTGCCAGTAGTAATAAGGTTACAGAGACCCAGTACTTC.

This clonotype was recorded a few times. The rearrangement uses TRBV2 and TRBJ2-1, with D possibly being TRBD1 (6 bases). Germline V gene lookup returns CDR1 SNHLY and CDR2 FYNNEI. The germline V and J ends were trimmed by 7 bases and 9 bases, with 19 bases remaining between them. The CDR3 length is 14 residues. Written as DNA, the CDR3 is TGTGCCAGCAAAGGGGACACCGTAGGGGGTGAGCAGTTCTTC. Its translation is CASKGDTVGGEQFF.

This clonotype was detected only a few times. V is TRBV19 and J is TRBJ2-6, with TRBD1 identical over 9 bases. CDR3 length equals 16 residues. Trimming at V came to 3 bases and at J to 3 bases, leaving 3 bases not matched to a gene. Germline CDR1 is LNHDA and CDR2 is SQIVND (reference sequence). CDR3 amino acids: CASSIWTGDGANVLTF. CDR3 coding DNA: TGTGCCAGTAGTATTTGGACAGGGGATGGGGCCAACGTCCTGACTTTC.